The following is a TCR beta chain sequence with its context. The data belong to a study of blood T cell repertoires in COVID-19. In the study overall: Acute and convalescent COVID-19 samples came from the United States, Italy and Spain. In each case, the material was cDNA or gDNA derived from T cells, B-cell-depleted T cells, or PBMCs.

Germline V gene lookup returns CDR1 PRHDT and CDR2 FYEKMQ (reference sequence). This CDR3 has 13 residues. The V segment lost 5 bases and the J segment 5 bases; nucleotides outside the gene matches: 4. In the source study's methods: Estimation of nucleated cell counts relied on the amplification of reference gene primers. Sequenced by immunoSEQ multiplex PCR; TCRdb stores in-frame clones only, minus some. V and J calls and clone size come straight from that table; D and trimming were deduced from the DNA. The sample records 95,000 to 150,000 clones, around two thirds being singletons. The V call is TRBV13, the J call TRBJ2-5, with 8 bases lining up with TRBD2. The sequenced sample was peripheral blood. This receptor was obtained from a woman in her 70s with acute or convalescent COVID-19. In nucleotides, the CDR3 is TGTGCCAGCAGCCGGGGACTAGGTGAGACCCAGTACTTC. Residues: CASSRGLGETQYF.